These 14 T cell receptor beta chains came from one sample sequenced in a study of cytotoxic CD8 clonotypes in ibrutinib-treated CLL. This table comes from immunoSEQ multiplex PCR, and its TCRdb copy is limited to in-frame clones, with some not included. The data contain nearly 100,000 clones, 60% to 80% of them singletons. The specimen comprised PBMCs, sampled after 12 months of ibrutinib treatment. The receptors shown here come from a human donor with chronic lymphocytic leukemia.

The V call is TRBV9, the J call TRBJ1-3; 7 nucleotides match TRBD1. This CDR3 spans 17 amino acids. The J segment lost 4 bases and the V segment lost 3 bases, leaving 13 bases of the junction unmatched. From germline, CDR1 is SGDLS and CDR2 YYNGEE. CDR3 nucleotides: TGTGCCAGCAGCGCCAGTACCGGGACAGATGGCGGAAACACCATATATTTT. Translation: CASSASTGTDGGNTIYF.

The J gene is TRBJ1-5, the V gene TRBV7-9; 7 nucleotides align to TRBD1. J gave up 2 bases and V 5 bases, and 9 bases lay outside the gene matches. The CDR3 is 16 residues long. From germline, CDR1 is SEHNR and CDR2 FQNEAQ (reference sequence). The CDR3 region has the DNA TGTGCCAGCAGCCCCAACAGGGGAGGAGGCAATCAGCCCCAGCATTTT. This codes for CASSPNRGGGNQPQHF.

The chain carries TRBV4-3 and TRBJ2-5; D is uncertain. Germline V lookup: CDR1 LGHNA, CDR2 YSLEER. Trimming stripped 0 bases from V and 1 base from J, with 9 bases between. The CDR3 length is 15 residues. CDR3 bases: TGCGCCAGCAGCCAAGAGGTGCAGTTCCAAGAGACCCAGTACTTC. Protein sequence: CASSQEVQFQETQYF.

The rearrangement uses TRBV5-1 and TRBJ1-3; unclear D gene. Trimming took 0 bases from V and 4 from J, leaving 8 bases between them. The length of the CDR3 is 14 residues. Germline lookup yields CDR1 SGHRS and CDR2 YFSETQ. CDR3 DNA: TGCGCCAGCAGCTTGGAGGCAGAAGGAAACACCATATATTTT. This encodes CASSLEAEGNTIYF.

The table lists this clone with a few counts. The rearrangement uses TRBV10-3 and TRBJ2-5, with D possibly matching TRBD1 (6 bases). CDR1 is ENHRY and CDR2 is SYGVKD in the germline V gene. V gave up 6 bases and J gave up 5 bases, with 13 bases separating them. The CDR3 loop spans 13 amino acids. As DNA, the CDR3 is TGTGCCATCAGGATGGACAGTCGGGAGACCCAGTACTTC. Its translation: CAIRMDSRETQYF.

This chain links TRBV2 with TRBJ1-2; D remains ambiguous. This CDR3 has 12 residues. Germline V lookup: CDR1 SNHLY, CDR2 FYNNEI. Trimming removed 5 bases from V and 4 bases from J, with 8 bases in between. The CDR3 sequence: CASSINGYGYTF. The CDR3 DNA reads as TGTGCCAGCAGTATTAATGGCTATGGCTACACCTTC.

The chain combines TRBV2 with TRBJ1-2, with 7 bases identical to TRBD1. After removal of 6 bases from V and 7 bases from J, the junction contained 8 bases not matched to a gene. Per germline, CDR1 SNHLY and CDR2 FYNNEI. The CDR3 extends over 13 amino acids. CDR3 sequence reads: CASSFLTGFGYTF. The CDR3 region has the DNA TGTGCCAGCAGCTTCCTGACAGGGTTTGGCTACACCTTC. Combining the CDR3 with reference TRBV2 and TRBJ1-2 gives the whole variable domain EPEVTQTPSHQVTQMGQEVILRCVPISNHLYFYWYRQILGQKVEFLVSFYNNEISEKSEIFDDQFSVERPDGSNFTLKIRSTKLEDSAMYFCASSFLTGFGYTFGSGTRLTVV.

V and J are TRBV5-1 and TRBJ2-5; a weak D match, TRBD1 (6 bases). The CDR3 extends over 20 amino acids. The germline V and J ends were trimmed by 2 bases and 1 base, with 27 bases remaining between them. Germline loops: CDR1 SGHRS, CDR2 YFSETQ. The CDR3 loop is CASSLSGTGKLDRSQETQYF. Here the CDR3 DNA reads TGCGCCAGCAGCTTATCCGGAACAGGGAAGCTGGATCGATCCCAAGAGACCCAGTACTTC.

The chain uses TRBV11-3 and TRBJ2-3; D possibly corresponds to TRBD2 (7 bases). Germline assignment: CDR1 SGHNT and CDR2 YENEEA. There are 15 residues in the CDR3. V gave up 5 bases and J gave up 2 bases, with 14 bases separating them. The CDR3 DNA reads as TGTGCCAGCAGCCCAGGGGCGGGGGCCACAGATACGCAGTATTTT. Its translation: CASSPGAGATDTQYF.

This chain joins TRBV7-3 and TRBJ2-3; D is possibly TRBD1 (6 bases). The CDR3 contains 13 residues. The germline V gene has CDR1 SGHTA and CDR2 FQGTGA. Trimming took 2 bases from V and 4 from J, leaving 7 bases between them. CDR3 in amino acids: CASSLGGPDTQYF. DNA for the CDR3: TGTGCCAGCAGCTTAGGGGGCCCAGATACGCAGTATTTT.

The chain couples TRBV5-6 to TRBJ1-1; TRBD1 might be the D (5 bases). Germline CDR1 and CDR2: SGHDT and YYEEEE. The CDR3 runs 15 residues. The V and J ends lost 6 bases and 5 bases respectively, with 20 bases between them. For the CDR3, the DNA is TGTGCCAGCATGGGGCGGAGGGGCGCGAGGACTGAAGCTTTCTTT. This encodes CASMGRRGARTEAFF. Full variable domain (outside the CDR3, taken from reference TRBV5-6 and TRBJ1-1): DAGVTQSPTHLIKTRGQQVTLRCSPKSGHDTVSWYQQALGQGPQFIFQYYEEEERQRGNFPDRFSGHQFPNYSSELNVNALLLGDSALYLCASMGRRGARTEAFFGQGTRLTVV.

This chain links TRBV6-1 with TRBJ1-1; 9 positions agree with TRBD1. The CDR3 is 14 amino acids. Germline CDR1 MNHNS, CDR2 SASEGT. Trimming removed 3 bases from V and 3 bases from J; junction bases left unmatched: 2. The DNA of the CDR3 is TGTGCCAGCAGTGAGACAGGGGGATACACTGAAGCTTTCTTT. This gives the protein CASSETGGYTEAFF.

This chain uses TRBV30 with TRBJ2-5; no definite D call. The CDR3 covers 14 residues. The V end was cut by 2 bases, the J end by 1 base, with 11 bases between. Germline V gene data show CDR1 as GTSNPN and CDR2 as SVGIG (reference sequence). CDR3 DNA: TGTGCCTGGAGTTTTGGACGGCTCCAAGAGACCCAGTACTTC. It yields the protein CAWSFGRLQETQYF.

For the CDR3, the DNA is TGTGCCAGCAGTGAAGGTCTCAATCAGCCCCAGCATTTT. This translates into CASSEGLNQPQHF. J is TRBJ1-5 and V is TRBV6-1, with D unresolved. V was cut by 1 base and J by 3 bases, with 4 bases left in between. CDR3 length: 13 residues. Germline V gene sequence: CDR1 MNHNS, CDR2 SASEGT.